The present T cell receptor (beta chain) was sequenced within a study of memory CD4+ T cells and cytomegalovirus serostatus. Notes on the study in general: Of around 160 reported CMV TCRbeta sequences, around 62 were found in memory CD4+ repertoires.

This clone was detected only once. Its antigen remains unknown. In the original analysis: Out-of-frame sequences were removed, leaving about 2.2 million distinct TCRbeta sequences. The protocol was immunoSEQ multiplex PCR, while the TCRdb copy is restricted to in-frame clones and leaves out a portion. V and J calls and clone size are copied from that table; D and trimming were computed from the DNA. This sample has 70,000 to 90,000 clones, with about 78% found just once. The sort gate was single viable CD3+CD4+CD8-CD45RO+ cells for memory CD4+ T cells. This CDR3 has 15 amino acids. After removal of 1 base from V and 9 bases from J, the junction contained 9 bases not matched to a gene. The V gene's germline CDR1 is SQVTM and CDR2 ANQGSEA.

Sequenced: memory CD4+ T cells from blood. The V and J genes are TRBV29-1 and TRBJ2-5; 12 bases match TRBD2. This TCR came from an adult in good health and CMV-seropositive. CDR3 residues: CSVEGTSGAVGAQYF. CDR3 sequence (DNA): TGCAGCGTTGAAGGGACTAGCGGGGCGGTGGGGGCCCAGTACTTC.